These 17 T cell receptor beta chains share one sample of origin, sequenced in a study of shared clonotypes between healthy human individuals. TCRdb's table, derived via immunoSEQ multiplex PCR, lists solely in-frame clones and lacks some. The profile shows about 1 million clones, around 75% of them singletons. The sample consisted of memory CD4+ T cells sorted from blood. Subset meaning: CD45RA-negative fraction. All receptors derive from a young man in good health.

The CDR3 here is CASSLRAMGGLHNEQFF. In nucleotides, the CDR3 is TGTGCCAGCAGCTTACGGGCGATGGGGGGGTTGCACAATGAGCAGTTCTTC. The V gene is TRBV7-9, the J gene TRBJ2-1, with 7 bases lining up with TRBD2. CDR3 length equals 17 residues. With V trimmed by 2 bases and J by 5 bases, 12 bases remained unmatched. The germline CDR1 and CDR2 sequences are SEHNR and FQNEAQ (reference sequence).

This sequence joins TRBV7-2 and TRBJ1-5; D gene ambiguous. Germline CDR1 and CDR2: SGHTA and FQGNSA. The CDR3 has 13 residues. V was pared by 5 bases and J by 3 bases, with 8 bases between. For the CDR3, the DNA is TGTGCCAGCAGCCGACAAGTCAATCAGCCCCAGCATTTT. Its protein is CASSRQVNQPQHF.

This clone was observed a handful of times. The rearrangement uses TRBV10-2 and TRBJ2-7, with 11 bases matching TRBD2. The length of the CDR3 is 15 residues. Per germline, CDR1 WSHSY and CDR2 SAAADI. V gave up 4 bases and J gave up 4 bases; unmatched junction bases: 6. In DNA, the CDR3 is TGCGCCAGCAGTGGTACTAGCGGGAGCCTTTACGAGCAGTACTTC. Its protein product is CASSGTSGSLYEQYF.

This chain links TRBV2 with TRBJ2-1; D uncertain. Trimming took 7 bases from V and 2 from J, leaving 12 bases between them. The CDR3 runs 14 residues. Germline loops: CDR1 SNHLY, CDR2 FYNNEI. The CDR3 region is CASNAQKAYNEQFF. The CDR3 nucleotides read TGTGCCAGCAACGCCCAGAAGGCCTACAATGAGCAGTTCTTC.

The chain carries TRBV2 and TRBJ2-3; D is possibly TRBD1 or TRBD2 (5 bases each). The length of the CDR3 is 15 residues. Germline CDR1 reads SNHLY; CDR2 reads FYNNEI. The ends were cut back, 4 bases at V and 4 bases at J, with 15 bases in the middle. The CDR3 region has the DNA TGTGCCAGCAGTGTAGGGACCCTCCTGGCAGATACGCAGTATTTT. This sequence encodes CASSVGTLLADTQYF.

The table lists this clone with a count of one. The chain links TRBV2 to TRBJ1-1, with 7 nucleotides matching TRBD1. Germline loops: CDR1 SNHLY, CDR2 FYNNEI. Trimming cost V 0 bases and J 5 bases; bases outside gene matches: 9. This CDR3 contains 16 residues. The CDR3 DNA sequence: TGTGCCAGCAGTGAAGCGCAGGGGGGGCAGGGAACTGAAGCTTTCTTT. Its protein is CASSEAQGGQGTEAFF.

For this clone: One end of the junction is discordant with germline, which a read error may explain. The chain links TRBV5-1 to TRBJ1-3, with D possibly being TRBD1 (6 bases). Looked up from germline, CDR1 is SGHRS and CDR2 is YFSETQ. CDR3 length equals 18 residues. The CDR3 nucleotides read TGCGCCAGCAGGTTGGGACGGATGACAGGAACCTCTGGAAACACCATATATTTT. It encodes CASRLGRMTGTSGNTIYF.

The genes are TRBV21-1 and TRBJ2-2; TRBD1 is the table's D call, not checked against the DNA. TRBV21-1 counts as a pseudogene. This CDR3 is built from 15 residues. CDR3 residues: CASSKAGTVTGELFF. Here the CDR3 DNA reads TGTGCCAGCAGCAAGGCCGGGACAGTCACCGGGGAGCTGTTTTTT.

In its sample, this clone was seen once. Other nucleotide sequences from this sample produce the same CDR3. J is TRBJ2-7 and V is TRBV6-5; 9 nucleotides match TRBD1. Germline loops: CDR1 MNHEY, CDR2 SVGAGI. This CDR3 is built from 13 residues. V shed 5 bases and J 2 bases; nucleotides not matched to a gene: 1. CDR3 in amino acids: CASSRDRAYEQYF. The DNA for the CDR3 is TGTGCCAGCAGTCGGGACAGGGCCTACGAGCAGTACTTC.

The CDR3 sequence: CAWSVQGYEQYF. The CDR3 DNA follows: TGTGCCTGGAGTGTACAGGGCTACGAGCAGTACTTC. The chain carries TRBV30 and TRBJ2-5; perhaps TRBD1 as D (6 bases). The J call may be faulty, since TRBJ2-7 better matches the DNA end. Germline values: CDR1 GTSNPN, CDR2 SVGIG (reference sequence). The CDR3 loop spans 12 amino acids.

The chain recombines TRBV19 with TRBJ2-7, with D uncertain. This CDR3 region has 15 residues. The V gene's germline CDR1 is LNHDA and CDR2 SQIVND (reference sequence). The V and J ends lost 2 bases and 5 bases respectively, with 16 bases between them. The CDR3 DNA follows: TGTGCCAGTAGTATAATGGGCCTTAGGTCCGACGAGCAGTACTTC. It is translated as CASSIMGLRSDEQYF.

The count of this clone is one. The chain uses TRBV4-1 and TRBJ2-3; TRBD2 agrees at 12 bases. The CDR3 runs to 17 residues. J gave up 4 bases and V 0 bases, and 5 bases lay outside the gene matches. CDR1 is MGHRA, CDR2 YSYEKL, per germline. CDR3 nucleotide sequence: TGCGCCAGCAGCCAAGATGGGGCTAGCGGGGGGGCAGATACGCAGTATTTT. Encoded protein: CASSQDGASGGADTQYF.

The V and J genes are TRBV5-1 and TRBJ1-5; TRBD1 aligns across 7 bases. The ends lost 3 bases at V and 3 bases at J; junction bases unmatched: 6. This CDR3 spans 15 amino acids. The germline V gene has CDR1 SGHRS and CDR2 YFSETQ. This CDR3 reads CASSWGDSANQPQHF. The DNA for the CDR3 is TGCGCCAGCAGCTGGGGGGACAGCGCCAATCAGCCCCAGCATTTT.

The chain carries TRBV27 and TRBJ1-1; D is ambiguous. The CDR3 runs to 13 residues. Trimming cost V 4 bases and J 4 bases, with 10 bases left between them. CDR1 and CDR2 from the germline V gene are MNHEY and SMNVEV (reference sequence). The CDR3 nucleotides read TGTGCCAGCAGTTACGAGGTGAGCACTGAAGCTTTCTTT. This encodes CASSYEVSTEAFF.

This clone appeared many times. This sample also contains other DNA sequences that code for the same CDR3. The rearrangement joins TRBV19 to TRBJ1-2, with D perhaps matching TRBD1 (6 bases). Germline V gene data show CDR1 as LNHDA and CDR2 as SQIVND (reference sequence). This CDR3 comprises 13 residues. With 5 bases removed from V and 4 bases from J, the gap between germline ends came to 11 bases. CDR3 in DNA: TGTGCCAGTAGTCCGGACAGAGTCTATGGCTACACCTTC. Translating it yields CASSPDRVYGYTF.

The chain recombines TRBV19 with TRBJ1-2, with D maybe TRBD1 (5 bases). The CDR3 consists of 14 residues. V gave up 3 bases and J gave up 14 bases, with 22 bases separating them. Germline CDR1 and CDR2: LNHDA and SQIVND (reference sequence). CDR3 nucleotide sequence: TGTGCCAGTAGTATCTGGGGCCCGACGGCCCTAGGGACCTTC. It is translated as CASSIWGPTALGTF.

Of note for this clone: Other DNA sequences within the sample encode an identical CDR3. This chain connects TRBV9 to TRBJ1-2; 9 bases line up with TRBD1. The V gene end was trimmed by 2 bases and the J gene end by 6 bases; junction bases not matched to a gene: 2. This CDR3 is built from 13 residues. The germline V gene has CDR1 SGDLS and CDR2 YYNGEE. This chain's CDR3 is CASSVDRGDGYTF. The CDR3, as DNA: TGTGCCAGCAGCGTCGACAGGGGGGATGGCTACACCTTC.